This T cell receptor beta chain was observed in a study of OX40 agonist ivuxolimab in advanced cancers. In the study overall: Dose-escalation patients were diagnosed with hepatocellular carcinoma, melanoma, renal cell cancer or head and neck cancer. Two cutaneous melanoma patients and one hepatocellular carcinoma patient, three in all, had partial responses.

The cohort excluded patients with autoimmune disease history or systemic immunosuppression. The repertoire was sequenced with immunoSEQ multiplex PCR; TCRdb's copy has only in-frame clones and lacks some. The table records thousands of clones, roughly 77% of them present only once. This specimen was CD4+ or CD8+ T cells sorted from blood, taken in a trial of the OX40 agonist ivuxolimab. This TCR came from an adult with an advanced solid tumor such as melanoma, head and neck, liver or kidney cancer.

CDR3 nucleotide sequence: TGTGCCAGCAGTGGACTAGCTGAGACAGATACGCAGTATTTT. It is translated as CASSGLAETDTQYF. The rearrangement links TRBV6-1 to TRBJ2-3; 7 bases fit TRBD2. After removal of 4 bases from V and 3 bases from J, the junction contained 4 bases not matched to a gene. Germline CDR1 reads MNHNS; CDR2 reads SASEGT. The CDR3 spans 14 residues.